This T cell receptor (beta chain) originates from a study of post-analysis software for immune sequencing data. The CDR3 spans 17 residues. CDR1 and CDR2 from the germline V gene are SNHLY and FYNNEI. The V gene end was trimmed by 1 base and the J gene end by 4 bases; junction bases not matched to a gene: 7. Tagging with unique molecular identifiers was a feature of the TCR beta cDNA libraries. When roughly 1 to 10 million T cells were used, they gave about 490,000 cDNA molecules. MiXCR, run by TCRdb on the PCR reads, gives a single entry per CDR3 protein. The sample holds about 820,000 distinct CDR3 sequences; approximately 50% are singletons and the top ten take about 4.8%. Regarding this clonotype: Its antigen is currently unknown.

Regarding the study as a whole: The five TRBV segments detected at higher frequency in patients than in controls included TRBV5-6, TRBV5-1 and TRBV20-1.

This TCR was recovered from a girl between 10 and 17 years old with multiple sclerosis. The chain links TRBV2 to TRBJ1-5; TRBD1 agrees at 10 bases. Sequencing was performed on blood. DNA of the CDR3: TGTGCCAGCAGTGAAGGGACAGGGGGTCGGGGTAATCAGCCCCAGCATTTT. It specifies CASSEGTGGRGNQPQHF.